This T cell receptor (beta chain) was observed in a study of shared clonotypes between healthy human individuals. Broader study findings: Some naive CD4 clonotypes, about 5.5%, turned up in common across a handful of donors. A generally larger estimated richness was seen in naive subsets than in memory subsets.

The run depth of the assay was deep. Clones were read by immunoSEQ multiplex PCR, and TCRdb kept only the in-frame ones, dropping some. Of 2 million to 2.5 million clones listed, 85% to 95% are singletons. Germline V lookup: CDR1 LGHNA, CDR2 YSLEER. Trimming cost V 4 bases and J 2 bases; bases outside gene matches: 5. The CDR3 has 15 residues. CD8 cells regarded as naive lacked CD45RO, were positively chosen for CCR7, and omitted terminally differentiated effector memory CD45RA+ cells. As for this clone: As yet, its antigen is unknown. The same CDR3 is also encoded by other DNA sequences in this sample.

Sequencing input: naive CD8+ T cells from PBMCs. The chain carries TRBV4-3 and TRBJ2-7, with 10 bases aligning to TRBD2. The source of this sequence is a man younger than 35 in good health. Some clones in this sample may be carry-over from other donors' samples. The CDR3 loop is CASSPGLAQTYEQYF. The CDR3 DNA is TGCGCCAGCAGCCCGGGACTAGCGCAAACCTACGAGCAGTACTTC.